This T cell receptor (beta chain) was recorded in a study of beta chain features in type 1 diabetes. As for the study in general: The study found patients and healthy donors alike in age, gender and cell yields.

This clone was counted only a few times. Its antigen is currently unknown. The study reverse transcribed the entire isolated RNA, so it sequenced expressed TCRB transcripts. Clones were sequenced by immunoSEQ multiplex PCR, and TCRdb holds only the in-frame ones, with some missing. The repertoire holds around 500,000 clones, about 10% seen once, with approximately 0.05% in the top ten. Study-level results: The naive, central memory and Treg TCRB repertoires showed an apparent similarity that was greater among patients than among healthy donors.

Each sorted fraction was over 95% pure. Sequenced input: naive CD4+ T cells from blood. The receptor was isolated from a woman between 18 and 29 years old in good health.

In DNA, the CDR3 is TGTGCCAGCAACCGAGGTGCGGGGCTCGGCGAGCAGTACTTC. Its protein is CASNRGAGLGEQYF. This chain joins TRBV6-5 and TRBJ2-7, with D possibly TRBD2 on 6 matching bases. Trimming removed 7 bases from V and 6 bases from J, with 19 bases in between. There are 14 residues in the CDR3. Per the germline V gene, CDR1 is MNHEY and CDR2 is SVGAGI.